This TCR beta chain was retrieved from a study of breast tumors, draining lymph nodes, adjacent tissues (dated by TCRdb to 2016 to 2018). Broadly, across the study: The study compared TCR beta repertoires across tumor, adjacent nontumor tissue and axillary lymph nodes from breast cancer patients. The study aimed to assess the relationships and possible T-cell exchange between tumor, surrounding tissue and draining lymph node repertoires in human breast cancer.

What the work shows at the level of the full study, not this receptor alone: The study presented the conclusion that tumor T cells originate in lymph nodes as consistent with a hypothesis, not as something directly demonstrated. Tumors showed preferential V and J gene usage, and their T-cell repertoire diversity fell below that of lymph nodes yet above that of nontumor tissue. Tumor and nontumor tissue repertoires were significantly more similar in luminal-like than in basal-like breast cancer. A scenario in which most tumor T cells derive from the lymph node and then expand within tumor tissue was judged to be consistent with the data.

From a lookup of the germline V gene, CDR1 and CDR2 are SNHLY and FYNNEI. From its cysteine to its phenylalanine, the CDR3 spans 21 amino acids. These reads were obtained on an Illumina HiSeq 2000. Multiplex PCR amplification was used to build the TCR beta chain libraries. The amplified TCR beta chain products were analyzed by high-throughput sequencing. TCRdb reran the public reads through fastp at Q25 and MiXCR, keeping productive beta chains. All rows with the same CDR3 protein become a single entry with the most common DNA and genes. The sample profile shows 50,000 to 85,000 distinct CDR3 sequences; around two fifths of them were found once. The ten largest clones represent 8.4% of the sample. As regards this clonotype: This receptor's antigen is unknown. The DNA is omitted, as the CDR3 cannot be located on it reliably, and the CDR3 follows TCRdb's listing.

The specimen sequenced was breast tumor tissue. The chain is assembled from TRBV2 and TRBJ2-2. This TCR came from a female donor with breast cancer. Some clones in this sample may be carry-over from other donors' samples. CDR3 region: CASSSANYGYTFGSGTGELFF.